This TCR beta chain was observed in a study of blood T cells in healthy people across ages. The use of a sample-barcoded 5' primer and a J-beta primer mix characterized a second PCR of about 7 to 12 cycles. Via MiXCR, TCRdb re-called the 5' RACE reads, giving one row per CDR3 protein. The sample has around 1,000,000 distinct CDR3 sequences, 25% seen once; the top ten hold around 0.75%. The V segment lost 6 bases and the J segment 3 bases; nucleotides outside the gene matches: 2. The V gene's germline CDR1 is SQVTM and CDR2 ANQGSEA. CDR3 length equals 14 residues. These data were likewise used in another study, on T cells of mothers and their children. That report notes: From each mother came over 9 million TCR beta CDR3 reads, and from each child came around 2.7 million.

Sequenced: blood. V gene TRBV29-1 combines with J gene TRBJ2-1; 13 nucleotides agree with TRBD2. This receptor was taken from a girl aged 2 to 9 in good health. The CDR3 here is CSVWTSGGYNEQFF. For the CDR3, the DNA is TGCAGCGTCTGGACTAGCGGGGGCTACAATGAGCAGTTCTTC.